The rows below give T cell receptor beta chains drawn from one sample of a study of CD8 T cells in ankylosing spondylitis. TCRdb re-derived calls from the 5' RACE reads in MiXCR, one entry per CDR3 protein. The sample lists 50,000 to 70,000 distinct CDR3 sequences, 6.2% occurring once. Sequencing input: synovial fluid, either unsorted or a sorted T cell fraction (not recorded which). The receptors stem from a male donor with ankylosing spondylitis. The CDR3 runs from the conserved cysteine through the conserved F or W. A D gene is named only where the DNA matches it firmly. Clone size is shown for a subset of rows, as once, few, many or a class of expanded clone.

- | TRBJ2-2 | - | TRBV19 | TGTGCCACCAGCGTGGGCAGAGGGCACGGGGAGCTGTTTTTT | CATSVGRGHGELFF
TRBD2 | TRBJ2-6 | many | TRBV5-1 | TGCGCCAGCAGCTTGGCGGCTAGCGGGAGCTATCCTGGGGCCAACGTCCTGACTTTC | CASSLAASGSYPGANVLTF
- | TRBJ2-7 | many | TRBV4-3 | TGCGCCAGCAGCCAAGATCTCTTCTCCAGGGCCTACGAGCAGTACTTC | CASSQDLFSRAYEQYF
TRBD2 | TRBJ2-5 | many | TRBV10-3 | TGTGCCATCAGCCGAGCGGGAGGAGAGACCCAGTACTTC | CAISRAGGETQYF
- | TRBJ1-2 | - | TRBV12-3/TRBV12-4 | TGTGCCAGCAGTTTATTGGGGGCACTTCGTGGCTACACCTTC | CASSLLGALRGYTF
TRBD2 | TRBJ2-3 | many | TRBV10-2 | TGCGCCAGCAGTTCTACTAGCGGAAGCACAGATACGCAGTATTTT | CASSSTSGSTDTQYF
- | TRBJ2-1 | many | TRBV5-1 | TGCGCCAGCAGCTTGGCCGCAGAATACAATGAGCAGTTCTTC | CASSLAAEYNEQFF
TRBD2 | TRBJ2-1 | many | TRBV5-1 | TGCGCCAGCAGCTTGGTACTAGCGTGGAGGGATTCCTACAATGAGCAGTTCTTC | CASSLVLAWRDSYNEQFF
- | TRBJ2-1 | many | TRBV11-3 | TGTGCCAGCAGCTTAGGGCCCCTCGTGGGGGCCGTTGAGCAGTTCTTC | CASSLGPLVGAVEQFF
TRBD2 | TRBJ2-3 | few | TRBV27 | TGTGCCAGCAGACCGGGAGGGGGAGCAGATACGCAGTATTTT | CASRPGGGADTQYF
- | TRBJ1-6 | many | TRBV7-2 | TGTGCCAGCAGCTCCTCGAATTCACCCCTCCACTTT | CASSSSNSPLHF
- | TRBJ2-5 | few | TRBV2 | TGTGCCAGCAATATGAGGCAGCTACAAGAGACCCAGTACTTC | CASNMRQLQETQYF
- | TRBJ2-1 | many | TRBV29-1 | TGCAGCGTCGCCGGGACCCCGAGACATGAGCAGTTCTTC | CSVAGTPRHEQFF
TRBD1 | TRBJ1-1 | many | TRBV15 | TGTGCCACCAGCAGTGCTTGGACAGGAACTCTCACTGAAGCTTTCTTT | CATSSAWTGTLTEAFF
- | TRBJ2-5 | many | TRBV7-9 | TGTGCCAGCAGCCCCCGGGGACAAGTGGGAGCCGGAGAGACCCAGTACTTC | CASSPRGQVGAGETQYF
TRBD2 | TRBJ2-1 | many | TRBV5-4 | TGTGCCAGCAGCTTACGGACTAGCCGGCCGGAGCAGTTCTTC | CASSLRTSRPEQFF
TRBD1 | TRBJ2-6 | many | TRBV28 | TGTGCCAGCAGTTTAGCTGCAGGGGGCGTGGGGGCCAACGTCCTGACTTTC | CASSLAAGGVGANVLTF
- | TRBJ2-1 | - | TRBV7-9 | TGTGCCAGCAGAGAAAACAGCAATGAGCAGTTCTTC | CASRENSNEQFF
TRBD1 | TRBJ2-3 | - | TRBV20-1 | TGCAGTGTACAGCCGGGGACAGGGTCCACAGATACGCAGTATTTT | CSVQPGTGSTDTQYF
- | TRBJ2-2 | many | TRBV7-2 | TGTGCCAGCAGCTCCACGACCCAGAACACCGGGGAGCTGTTTTTT | CASSSTTQNTGELFF
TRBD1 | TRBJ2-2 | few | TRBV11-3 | TGTGCCAGCAGCTCCTGGGCGGGACAGGACGTCGCCGGGGAGCTGTTTTTT | CASSSWAGQDVAGELFF
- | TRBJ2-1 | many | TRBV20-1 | TGCAGTGCTAGGCACGGCAATGGGTGGAATGAGCAGTTCTTC | CSARHGNGWNEQFF
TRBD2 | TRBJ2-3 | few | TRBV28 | TGTGCCAGCAGTTTATGGGGTAGCGGGAGAAAGGCAGATACGCAGTATTTT | CASSLWGSGRKADTQYF
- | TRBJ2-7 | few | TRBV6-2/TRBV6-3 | TGTGCCAGCAGTTTTTTTCCGGGCCTACGGGGCGAGCAGTACTTC | CASSFFPGLRGEQYF
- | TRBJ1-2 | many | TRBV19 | TGTGCCACCTCGGGAGGATATCACTATGGCTACACCTTC | CATSGGYHYGYTF
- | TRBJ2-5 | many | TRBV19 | TGTGCCAGTAGTGCTTTGCGGGATTGGGAGACCCAGTACTTC | CASSALRDWETQYF
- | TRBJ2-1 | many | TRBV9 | TGTGCCAGCAGCCCCAGGAGGCTAGAATACAATGAGCAGTTCTTC | CASSPRRLEYNEQFF